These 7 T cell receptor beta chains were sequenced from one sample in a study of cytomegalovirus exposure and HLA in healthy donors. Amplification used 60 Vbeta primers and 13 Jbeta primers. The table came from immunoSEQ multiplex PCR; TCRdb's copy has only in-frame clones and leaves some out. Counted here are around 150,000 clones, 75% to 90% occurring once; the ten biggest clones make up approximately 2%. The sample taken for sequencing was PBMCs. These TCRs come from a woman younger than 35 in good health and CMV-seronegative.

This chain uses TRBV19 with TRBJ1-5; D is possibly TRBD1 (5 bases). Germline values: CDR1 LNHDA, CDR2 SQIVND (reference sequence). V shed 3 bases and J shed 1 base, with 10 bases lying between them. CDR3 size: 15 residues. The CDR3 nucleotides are TGTGCCAGTAGTATGGGGGGTCGGAGCAATCAGCCCCAGCATTTT. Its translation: CASSMGGRSNQPQHF.

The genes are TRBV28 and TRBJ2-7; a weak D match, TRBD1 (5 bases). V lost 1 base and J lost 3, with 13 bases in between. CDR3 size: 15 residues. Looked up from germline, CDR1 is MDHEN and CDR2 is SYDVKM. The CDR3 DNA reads TGTGCCAGCAGTTTATTGAGTGACAGAAACTACGAGCAGTACTTC. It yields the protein CASSLLSDRNYEQYF.

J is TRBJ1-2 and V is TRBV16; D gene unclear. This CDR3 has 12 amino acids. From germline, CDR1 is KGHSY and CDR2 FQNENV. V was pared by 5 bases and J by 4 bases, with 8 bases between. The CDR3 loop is CASSNGVYGYTF. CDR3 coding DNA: TGTGCCAGCAGCAACGGGGTCTATGGCTACACCTTC.

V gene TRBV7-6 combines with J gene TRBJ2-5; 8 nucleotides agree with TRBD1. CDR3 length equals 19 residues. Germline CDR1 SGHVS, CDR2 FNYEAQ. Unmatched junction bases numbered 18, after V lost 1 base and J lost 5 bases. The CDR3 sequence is CASSLEDRVSVGVPETQYF. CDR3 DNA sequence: TGTGCCAGCAGCTTAGAGGACAGGGTGTCGGTGGGGGTCCCGGAGACCCAGTACTTC.

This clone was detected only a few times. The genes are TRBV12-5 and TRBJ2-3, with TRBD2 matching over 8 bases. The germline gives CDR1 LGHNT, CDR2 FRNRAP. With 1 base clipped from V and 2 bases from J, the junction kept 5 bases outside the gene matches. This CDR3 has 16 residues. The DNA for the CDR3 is TGTGCTAGTGGTTTGGGGGTAGCGGGGCTCACAGATACGCAGTATTTT. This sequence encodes CASGLGVAGLTDTQYF.

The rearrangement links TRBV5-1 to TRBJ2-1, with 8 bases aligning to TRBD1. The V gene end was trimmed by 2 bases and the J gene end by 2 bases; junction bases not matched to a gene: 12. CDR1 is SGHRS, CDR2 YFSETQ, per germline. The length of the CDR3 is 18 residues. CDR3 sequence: CASSLTPTGELTYNEQFF. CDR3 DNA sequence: TGCGCCAGCAGCTTAACCCCGACAGGGGAACTTACCTACAATGAGCAGTTCTTC.

The CDR3 DNA sequence: TGTGCCAGCAGTTACCCCGCGGGGACTGAAGCTTTCTTT. Translating it yields CASSYPAGTEAFF. The chain carries TRBV28 and TRBJ1-1; no clear D gene. Germline CDR1 is MDHEN and CDR2 is SYDVKM. V lost 4 bases and J lost 5, with 11 bases in between. The CDR3 totals 13 residues.